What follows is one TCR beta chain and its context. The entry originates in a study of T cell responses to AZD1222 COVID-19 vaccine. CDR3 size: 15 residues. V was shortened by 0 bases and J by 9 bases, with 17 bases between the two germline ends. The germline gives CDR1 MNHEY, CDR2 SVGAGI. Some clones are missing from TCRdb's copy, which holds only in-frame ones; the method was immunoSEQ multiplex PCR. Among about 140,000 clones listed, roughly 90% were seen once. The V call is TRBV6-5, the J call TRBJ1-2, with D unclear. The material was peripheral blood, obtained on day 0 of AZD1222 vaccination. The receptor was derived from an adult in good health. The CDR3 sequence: CASSYSVSWTGSYTF. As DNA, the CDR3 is TGTGCCAGCAGTTACTCGGTATCCTGGACTGGTAGCTACACCTTC.